This T cell receptor beta chain was captured in a study of beta chain features in type 1 diabetes. Study outcomes and limitations: A moderate, significant TCRB CDR3 shortening appeared in type 1 diabetes across four CD4+ subsets.

In its sample, this clone was seen a few times. What it recognizes is unknown. Of the isolated RNA, all was reverse transcribed, and so the sequenced material was expressed TCRB transcripts. The average output of naive, central memory and regulatory T cell samples was about 3.57 million reads. TCRdb's table, derived via immunoSEQ multiplex PCR, lists solely in-frame clones and lacks some. The sample lists 970,000 or so clones, roughly a sixth occurring once. Sequencing input: naive CD4+ T cells from blood. The receptor was isolated from a woman aged 18-29 years in good health.

Here the CDR3 DNA reads TGCGCCAGCAGCCAAGAGAAGGGGTGGACGCAGTATTTT. The encoded protein is CASSQEKGWTQYF. The gene calls are TRBV4-1 and TRBJ2-3; D is perhaps TRBD1 (5 bases). CDR1 and CDR2 (germline): MGHRA, YSYEKL. V was pared by 0 bases and J by 9 bases, with 10 bases between. This CDR3 comprises 13 residues.